This TCR beta chain comes out of a study of glioma-infiltrating T cells. Regarding the study as a whole: Non-neoplastic patients had below-expected tissue-blood divergence, while all gliomas exceeded expectation. Tissue and blood shared very few CDR3 sequences.

Amplification of TCR alpha and beta CDR3 regions from RNA used iRepertoire nested multiplex PCR. Input was about 100-450 ng of tissue mRNA or PBMC total RNA. In TCRdb, the multiplex PCR reads were re-called with MiXCR into one record per CDR3 protein. The data contain about 140,000 distinct CDR3 sequences, approximately 39% of them singletons. Trimming pared 1 base from V and 2 bases from J, leaving 5 bases between. Germline V CDR1 and CDR2: LNHNV, YYDKDF (reference sequence). The CDR3 covers 13 residues. A word on this clonotype: Its target is unknown.

The TCR sequence derives from a human donor with low-grade glioma or glioblastoma, undergoing nonglioma brain surgery, or in good health (not recorded which). This chain links TRBV15 with TRBJ2-5, with D unclear. Input material: glioma tissue, nonneoplastic brain tissue, or PBMCs (not recorded which). This chain's CDR3 is CATSRGIQETQYF. The DNA for the CDR3 is TGTGCCACCAGCAGAGGAATTCAAGAGACCCAGTACTTC.